The present TCR beta chain was sequenced within a study of PD-1 blockade in classical Hodgkin lymphoma (dated by TCRdb to the early 2020s). Regarding the research as a whole: Nivolumab dosing was 3 mg/kg intravenously every 2 weeks, continuing until either disease progression or unacceptable toxicity. The study used TCR beta sequencing and CyTOF to define a peripheral blood immune signature of response to PD-1 blockade in classical Hodgkin lymphoma. What the research found in general, with its limitations: Baseline diversity similar to that of newly diagnosed patients was observed in trial patients achieving complete response, whereas significantly lower diversity was observed in partial responders and progressors. Baseline TCR diversity was reported to be lower in newly diagnosed patients than in healthy donors and to be lower still in relapsed/refractory patients. Patients starting nivolumab less than 1 year after ASCT had lower diversity and were excluded from later analyses to avoid confounding by immune reconstitution. The study was restricted to a single clinical trial cohort, and the causes of repertoire differences, possibly disease activity or prior therapy, were left undefined. A significant rise by C4D1 was seen in CD4+ but not CD8+ TCR diversity (p=0.0027 vs p=0.16), with the rise being most apparent in complete responders (p=0.02).

Trimming removed 0 bases from V and 7 bases from J; the gene matches leave 4 bases unexplained. For CDR1 and CDR2, the germline V gene lists SGDLS and YYNGEE. Including the terminal cysteine and phenylalanine, the CDR3 comprises 15 residues. Only the CDR3 DNA is retained, 45 bases long and in frame from the first base. Read against the paper, the sample's time point label means: cycle 1 day 1 (C1D1), immediately before nivolumab initiation. Every trial patient had relapsed after autologous stem cell transplantation, and cohorts A, B and C differed in prior brentuximab vedotin exposure. The trial cohort comprised 56 patients with relapsed/refractory classical Hodgkin lymphoma whose best overall responses were complete response, partial response or progressive disease. Single-agent nivolumab was administered to trial patients in the multi-cohort phase II CheckMate 205 trial. An independent review committee assessed best overall response by applying the 2007 International Working Group response criteria. Trial PBMCs were obtained immediately prior to nivolumab initiation (C1D1) and on therapy at cycle 2 day 1 and cycle 4 day 1. Peripheral blood was collected in 8 mL Vacutainer Cell Preparation Tubes, from which PBMCs were isolated by centrifugation and then cryopreserved.

Points on this clone: Its antigen is currently not known. Qualities for individual bases were not recorded, and no much larger clone is one base off.

Genomic DNA was isolated using the Qiagen DNeasy kit from unsorted PBMCs as well as from negatively selected CD4+ and CD8+ fractions. Using primers that anneal to V and J segments, immunoSEQ multiplex PCR amplified the TCR beta CDR3 regions. A synthetic immune receptor repertoire was used to minimize amplification bias, and any residual bias was removed computationally once sequencing was done. On the authors' methods: Custom Python scripts were used to quantify repertoire diversity as the Shannon entropy index. Unsorted, CD4+ and CD8+ repertoires were examined separately, except in combined analyses, for which CD4+ and CD8+ sequences were merged in silico. Clonal expansion was defined as a frequency increase of at least 2-fold after treatment compared with C1D1, and clones undetected at baseline were assigned a pseudocount of 0.5. Clones with 0 or 1 copy at C1D1 were defined as singleton clones, while clones with 2 or more copies were defined as non-singleton clones. Clones expanded in unsorted samples were labelled as CD4+, CD8+ or unknown by matching protein sequences in sorted samples from the same patient. Diversity changes from C1D1 to C4D1 were tested in paired samples using Wilcoxon tests. TCRdb mirrors the immuneACCESS table, restricted to in-frame sequences. Some clones are absent from its copies; in checked studies, under half trace to an unresolved V gene, and the reason for the others is unknown. That table is the source of V, J and clone size, and D and trimming were worked out from the DNA. The sample table holds approximately 84,000 clones, of which roughly 90% were seen once. Clones ranked in the top ten supply 22% of the sample.

The receptor was isolated from a human donor with classical Hodgkin lymphoma. Sample: peripheral blood mononuclear cells (PBMCs), taken at baseline. The chain joins TRBV9 to TRBJ2-1; 10 bases in the middle match TRBD2. Here is the DNA: TGTGCCAGCAGCGTAGCGGTTAGCGGGGGGAATGAGCAGTTCTTC. Its protein reads: CASSVAVSGGNEQFF.